These 21 T cell receptor beta chains were sequenced from one sample in a study of CD8+ T cells in alopecia areata. Reverse transcribed after extraction, RNA yielded cDNA as the sequencing template. Sequenced by immunoSEQ multiplex PCR; TCRdb stores in-frame clones only, minus some. The profile shows 150,000 to 200,000 clones, about 63% of them singletons. The specimen was CD4+ T cells sorted from blood, collected at week 0. These receptors originate from a human donor with alopecia areata.

The chain joins TRBV29-1 to TRBJ1-5; no reliable D call. V lost 4 bases and J lost 0, with 7 bases in between. The CDR3 is made up of 13 amino acids. Germline CDR1 SQVTM, CDR2 ANQGSEA. CDR3 sequence reads: CSVAMNSNQPQHF. CDR3 sequence (DNA): TGCAGCGTTGCGATGAATAGCAATCAGCCCCAGCATTTT.

Only one count was recorded for this clone. V gene TRBV2 combines with J gene TRBJ2-4; tentatively, D is TRBD2 (6 bases). CDR3 length: 12 residues. Germline V gene data show CDR1 as SNHLY and CDR2 as FYNNEI. With 8 bases removed from V and 8 bases from J, the gap between germline ends came to 13 bases. The CDR3 nucleotides are TGTGCCAGCTACCGACCGGGGGACATTCAGTACTTC. It is translated as CASYRPGDIQYF.

The V gene is TRBV29-1, the J gene TRBJ1-2, with 8 positions matching TRBD1. Per the germline V gene, CDR1 is SQVTM and CDR2 is ANQGSEA. The junction had 22 bases not matched to a gene; V was cut back by 6 bases and J by 4 bases. The length of the CDR3 is 18 residues. Written as DNA, the CDR3 is TGCAGCGTACTTGCTGGGAGGACAGGGACCTTCAGGAGCTATGGCTACACCTTC. Protein sequence: CSVLAGRTGTFRSYGYTF.

This chain uses TRBV25-1 with TRBJ1-1, with a weak D call TRBD1 (6 bases). V lost 4 bases and J lost 5, with 11 bases in between. CDR1 is MGHDK, CDR2 SYGVNS, per germline. The CDR3 consists of 13 residues. CDR3 sequence: CASSAFGQTEAFF. In DNA, the CDR3 is TGTGCCAGCAGTGCGTTCGGACAGACTGAAGCTTTCTTT.

This chain joins TRBV29-1 and TRBJ2-3; the D is unclear. Per germline, CDR1 SQVTM and CDR2 ANQGSEA. The CDR3 spans 14 residues. V was pared by 1 base and J by 0 bases, with 8 bases between. CDR3 sequence: CSVEGLGSTDTQYF. The CDR3 DNA reads TGCAGCGTTGAAGGCCTAGGAAGCACAGATACGCAGTATTTT.

The chain links TRBV20-1 to TRBJ2-7, with D hard to call. V was cut by 3 bases and J by 4 bases, with 7 bases left in between. From germline, CDR1 is DFQATT and CDR2 SNEGSKA (reference sequence). This CDR3 has 11 amino acids. CDR3 nucleotide sequence: TGCAGTGCTAGTTACTGGTACGAGCAGTACTTC. Translation: CSASYWYEQYF.

The chain links TRBV4-1 to TRBJ2-2; D not resolved. CDR3 length: 15 residues. Germline lookup yields CDR1 MGHRA and CDR2 YSYEKL. V dropped 1 base and J dropped 0 bases, with 6 bases sitting between them. CDR3 in DNA: TGCGCCAGCAGCCAAGTGGTGACGAACACCGGGGAGCTGTTTTTT. Its protein product is CASSQVVTNTGELFF.

V usage is TRBV4-3 and J usage is TRBJ2-2; TRBD2 matches 10 bases. The CDR3 has 16 amino acids. The germline gives CDR1 LGHNA, CDR2 YSLEER. After removal of 5 bases from V and 1 base from J, the junction contained 4 bases not matched to a gene. The CDR3 DNA reads TGCGCCAGCAGCTCCAGGACTAGCGGGAACACCGGGGAGCTGTTTTTT. Translated, it gives CASSSRTSGNTGELFF.

V gene TRBV2 combines with J gene TRBJ2-4; D gene ambiguous. The CDR3 covers 14 residues. Germline-derived CDR1 and CDR2 are SNHLY and FYNNEI. Trimming stripped 7 bases from V and 0 bases from J, with 10 bases between. CDR3 sequence: CASKRELAKNIQYF. CDR3 nucleotide sequence: TGTGCCAGCAAGCGAGAACTAGCCAAAAACATTCAGTACTTC.

This clone was detected only a few times. This rearrangement joins TRBV5-6 to TRBJ2-1; either TRBD1 or TRBD2 may fit D (5 bases each). V was cut by 2 bases and J by 3 bases, with 18 bases left in between. This CDR3 is 17 amino acids long. CDR1 and CDR2 (germline): SGHDT, YYEEEE. Here the CDR3 reads CASSFFGASLSYNEQFF. CDR3 sequence (DNA): TGTGCCAGCAGCTTTTTTGGGGCTAGCCTCAGCTACAATGAGCAGTTCTTC. Variable domain in full (rest from reference TRBV5-6 and TRBJ2-1): DAGVTQSPTHLIKTRGQQVTLRCSPKSGHDTVSWYQQALGQGPQFIFQYYEEEERQRGNFPDRFSGHQFPNYSSELNVNALLLGDSALYLCASSFFGASLSYNEQFFGPGTRLTVL.

As DNA, the CDR3 is TGTGCCAGCAGTTCGGGCAGCTATTACAATGAGCAGTTCTTC. The encoded protein is CASSSGSYYNEQFF. The chain links TRBV27 to TRBJ2-1; the D is unclear. The CDR3 totals 14 residues. Trimming took 4 bases from V and 4 from J, leaving 11 bases between them. The germline CDR1 and CDR2 sequences are MNHEY and SMNVEV (reference sequence).

The J gene is TRBJ2-3, the V gene TRBV5-1; D gene ambiguous. Per the germline V gene, CDR1 is SGHRS and CDR2 is YFSETQ. CDR3 length equals 14 residues. Trimming pared 3 bases from V and 0 bases from J, leaving 8 bases between. CDR3 sequence reads: CASSSRPSTDTQYF. The CDR3 DNA reads TGCGCCAGCAGCTCCAGACCGAGCACAGATACGCAGTATTTT.

This chain links TRBV5-4 with TRBJ2-7; the D gene is possibly TRBD2 (6 bases). Deletions cut 5 bases from V and 0 bases from J, with 9 bases between. Germline CDR1 reads SGHNT; CDR2 reads YYREEE (reference sequence). The length of the CDR3 is 13 residues. CDR3 sequence: CASSWDFSYEQYF. The CDR3 nucleotides are TGTGCCAGCAGTTGGGACTTCTCCTACGAGCAGTACTTC.

The V call is TRBV5-6, the J call TRBJ1-2; D gene ambiguous. The CDR3 length is 13 residues. From germline, CDR1 is SGHDT and CDR2 YYEEEE. Trimming removed 4 bases from V and 3 bases from J, with 10 bases in between. The CDR3 DNA is TGTGCCAGCAGCCGTGACGGTGACTATGGCTACACCTTC. As protein: CASSRDGDYGYTF.

This rearrangement joins TRBV29-1 to TRBJ2-5, with D unclear. The assigned J gene may be wrong: the sequence end matches TRBJ2-7 better. Germline CDR1 is SQVTM and CDR2 is ANQGSEA. This CDR3 is built from 11 residues. Here the CDR3 DNA reads TGCAGCGTCGCGATCACGGACGAGCAGTACTTC. This translates into CSVAITDEQYF.

This clone was counted between two and nine times. The DNA for the CDR3 is TGTGCCTGGAGTTGGACTCTCTACCAGGGTGGCTACACCTTC. Protein: CAWSWTLYQGGYTF. The rearrangement joins TRBV30 to TRBJ1-2, with D perhaps matching TRBD1 (5 bases). Germline assignment: CDR1 GTSNPN and CDR2 SVGIG (reference sequence). Trimming left V 2 bases short and J 7 bases short, with 17 bases between. The CDR3 is 14 amino acids.

The J gene is TRBJ1-2, the V gene TRBV30; no clear D gene. The length of the CDR3 is 11 residues. Trimming removed 2 bases from V and 3 bases from J, with 4 bases in between. The germline V gene encodes CDR1 GTSNPN and CDR2 SVGIG (reference sequence). CDR3 sequence: CAWSTDYGYTF. CDR3 coding DNA: TGTGCCTGGAGTACCGACTATGGCTACACCTTC.

The chain carries TRBV29-1 and TRBJ2-7; a possible D gene is TRBD1 (5 bases). Germline-derived CDR1 and CDR2 are SQVTM and ANQGSEA. The V end lost 5 bases, the J end lost 6 bases, and 17 bases lay between the germline ends. This CDR3 has 13 amino acids. CDR3 residues: CSVLPRVESEQYF. DNA of the CDR3: TGCAGCGTTCTCCCCAGGGTAGAAAGCGAGCAGTACTTC.

This clone was detected only a few times. The rearrangement uses TRBV7-2 and TRBJ1-2; D might be TRBD1 (6 bases). Between the trimmed V and J ends, which lost 2 bases and 5 bases, there was a span of 12 bases. CDR3 length: 14 residues. Germline V CDR1 and CDR2: SGHTA, FQGNSA. CDR3 in DNA: TGTGCCAGCAGCTTAAATTGGGGGCCTTATGGCTACACCTTC. It specifies CASSLNWGPYGYTF.

This clone was observed a single time. V usage is TRBV14 and J usage is TRBJ1-2; no definite D call. With 0 bases removed from V and 5 bases from J, the gap between germline ends came to 7 bases. Germline lookup yields CDR1 SGHDN and CDR2 FVKESK. CDR3 length: 13 residues. The CDR3 reads CASSQDRIYGYTF. The CDR3 DNA follows: TGTGCCAGCAGCCAAGATCGTATTTATGGCTACACCTTC.

Regarding this clone: Germline and junction disagree at one end, which may indicate a read error. The chain recombines TRBV30 with TRBJ2-7, with D possibly matching TRBD1 (6 bases). The CDR3 consists of 12 residues. Germline assignment: CDR1 GTSNPN and CDR2 SVGIG (reference sequence). The CDR3 DNA reads TGTACCTGGCACCTACAGGGTTACGAGCAGTACTTC. The encoded protein is CTWHLQGYEQYF.